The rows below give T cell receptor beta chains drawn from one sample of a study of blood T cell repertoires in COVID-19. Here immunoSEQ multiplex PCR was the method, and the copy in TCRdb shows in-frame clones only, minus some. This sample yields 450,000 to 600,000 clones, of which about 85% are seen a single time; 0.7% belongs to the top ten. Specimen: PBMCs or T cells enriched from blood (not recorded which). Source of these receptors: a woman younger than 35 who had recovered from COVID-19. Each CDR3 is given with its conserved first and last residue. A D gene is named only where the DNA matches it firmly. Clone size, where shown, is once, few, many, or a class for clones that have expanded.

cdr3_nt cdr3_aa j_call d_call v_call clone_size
TGTGCCAGCACCACCATCCGGGGGGGCAATGAGCAGTTCTTC CASTTIRGGNEQFF TRBJ2-1 TRBD2 TRBV11-2 NA
TGTGCCAGCAGCCAAGCCTCATACAGGGCTAACTATGGCTACACCTTC CASSQASYRANYGYTF TRBJ1-2 NA TRBV14 NA
TGTGCCAGCAGCCAACCGGGGGCTTTCTTT CASSQPGAFF TRBJ1-1 NA TRBV5-6 NA
TGTGCCAGCAGTCTGACCGGGACAGGATACTACGAGCAGTACTTC CASSLTGTGYYEQYF TRBJ2-7 TRBD1 TRBV6-5 NA
TGTGCCAGCAGTCCCTATAGCGGGGGAGGTTTAAGTGAGCAGTTCTTC CASSPYSGGGLSEQFF TRBJ2-1 TRBD2 TRBV9 NA
TGTGCCACCTCCCCCCAGGGTCGACGTAGCACAGATACGCAGTATTTT CATSPQGRRSTDTQYF TRBJ2-3 NA TRBV18 NA
TGTGCCAGTAGTATCGGGACATCGAACACTGAAGCTTTCTTT CASSIGTSNTEAFF TRBJ1-1 NA TRBV19 NA
TGTGCCAGCCCTAGTACCGCCCGCAATAGCTACACCTTC CASPSTARNSYTF TRBJ1-2 NA TRBV6-5 once
TGTGCCTGGAGTCTTACCGACAGATCCTACGAGCAGTACTTC CAWSLTDRSYEQYF TRBJ2-7 NA TRBV30 NA
TGTGCCAGCGGGAGGGGAGACAGCAACTACAATGAGCAGTTCTTC CASGRGDSNYNEQFF TRBJ2-1 TRBD2 TRBV2 NA
TGCGCCAGCAGCCTTCAAGCGGGGGGGGAGCTGTTTTTT CASSLQAGGELFF TRBJ2-2 TRBD2 TRBV4-1 NA
TGTGCCAGCAGCCACCGGGAGTTCACAGATACGCAGTATTTT CASSHREFTDTQYF TRBJ2-3 NA TRBV3-1/TRBV3-2 NA
TGCGCCAGCAGCCCGGACGGACAGGGGGCGTATGGCTACACCTTC CASSPDGQGAYGYTF TRBJ1-2 TRBD1 TRBV5-1 NA
TGTGCCAGCAGCTTGGAGGGCTGGGGCGTCGGTACTGAAGCTTTCTTT CASSLEGWGVGTEAFF TRBJ1-1 NA TRBV5-6 NA
TGTGCCAGCAGTTCCCGGGGGAAGGAGACCCAGTACTTC CASSSRGKETQYF TRBJ2-5 NA TRBV28 NA
TGTGCCTGGAGTGTAGGAGATTTTGCAACTAATGAAAAACTGTTTTTT CAWSVGDFATNEKLFF TRBJ1-4 NA TRBV30 NA
TGCAGTGCTAACAGGGACACTGAAGCTTTCTTT CSANRDTEAFF TRBJ1-1 NA TRBV20-1 NA
TGTGCCAGCAGTCAGGACAGGGGGCAGGGTCAGCCCCAGCATTTT CASSQDRGQGQPQHF TRBJ1-5 TRBD1 TRBV6-4 NA
TGTGCCAGCAGCTATGGGCTCGGTCCATTTTACGAGCAGTACTTC CASSYGLGPFYEQYF TRBJ2-7 NA TRBV11-2 few
TGTGCCAGCAGCTTAGTTCCCTTGGGGGGGACCGGGGAGCTGTTTTTT CASSLVPLGGTGELFF TRBJ2-2 TRBD2 TRBV7-2 NA
TGTGCCAGCAGCCCGGCGGGGATGGGTCGAGGCTACACCTTC CASSPAGMGRGYTF TRBJ1-2 NA TRBV9 NA
TGTGCCAGCAGCTTAGAGGGCCAGGGTACTGAAGCTTTCTTT CASSLEGQGTEAFF TRBJ1-1 NA TRBV7-2 NA
TGTGCCAGCAGCCAAGGTCTTCAAAGACAATCGAACACCGGGGAGCTGTTTTTT CASSQGLQRQSNTGELFF TRBJ2-2 NA TRBV3-1/TRBV3-2 NA
TGTGCCAGCAGTGAAGGTCCCAAAGGACACGAAGCTTTCTTT CASSEGPKGHEAFF TRBJ1-1 NA TRBV2 few
TGTGCCAGCAGCTCCGGACTAGCGGTCTACAATGAGCAGTTCTTC CASSSGLAVYNEQFF TRBJ2-1 TRBD2 TRBV7-8 NA
TGTGCCAGCAATGTCGAGCGGAGCAATCAGCCCCAGCATTTT CASNVERSNQPQHF TRBJ1-5 NA TRBV19 few
TGTGCCAGCAGCCCCCTTGGGGACAGCGCGTTAAACAATGAGCAGTTCTTC CASSPLGDSALNNEQFF TRBJ2-1 TRBD1 TRBV5-5 NA
TGTGCCAGCAGTTTATTAACTGGGGAGGGGCCCTATGGCTACACCTTC CASSLLTGEGPYGYTF TRBJ1-2 NA TRBV28 NA
TGTGCCAGCAGCTTAGCGCTAGCGGGGGGCCGGGGGGAGACCCAGTACTTC CASSLALAGGRGETQYF TRBJ2-5 TRBD2 TRBV7-2 NA
TGTGCCAGCAGCTTGACAGGAGCAGGCGGCTACACCTTC CASSLTGAGGYTF TRBJ1-2 NA TRBV5-4 NA
TGCGCCAGCAGCCAGCCGACAGGGGGCAGCACCGGGGAGCTGTTTTTT CASSQPTGGSTGELFF TRBJ2-2 TRBD1 TRBV5-1 NA